One and the same sample provided the 5 T cell receptor beta chains below, sequenced in a study of blood T cell repertoires in COVID-19. Profiling relied on immunoSEQ multiplex PCR, and the TCRdb table lists in-frame clones only, not all of them. The table lists 99,000 or so clones, 85% to 90% of them singletons. Material for sequencing was peripheral blood. The source is a human donor in a cohort sampled during active COVID-19.

The gene calls are TRBV7-2 and TRBJ1-1, with D perhaps TRBD1 (6 bases). V was clipped by 5 bases and J by 0 bases, with 16 bases between them. Germline V gene data show CDR1 as SGHTA and CDR2 as FQGNSA. The CDR3 covers 16 residues. The CDR3: CASSLSPQGVNTEAFF. The CDR3 DNA is TGTGCCAGCAGCCTCAGCCCACAGGGCGTGAACACTGAAGCTTTCTTT.

V and J are TRBV7-9 and TRBJ1-4; 8 bases agree with TRBD1. There are 16 residues in the CDR3. Trimming took 0 bases from V and 8 from J; bases not matched to a gene: 8. In germline, CDR1 is SEHNR, CDR2 FQNEAQ (reference sequence). The CDR3 DNA sequence: TGTGCCAGCAGCTTAGCCAGGGACAGGAGGGTCGAAAAACTGTTTTTT. Amino acids: CASSLARDRRVEKLFF.

The rearrangement uses TRBV4-2 and TRBJ2-1, with D perhaps TRBD2 (5 bases). This CDR3 has 14 amino acids. CDR1 LGHNA and CDR2 YNFKEQ come from the germline V gene. Trimming left V 1 base short and J 8 bases short, with 12 bases between. The CDR3 coding sequence is TGTGCCAGCAGCCAAGCACTCGGGAAGGATGAGCAGTTCTTC. This encodes CASSQALGKDEQFF.

This sequence joins TRBV15 and TRBJ2-3; TRBD2 agrees at 8 bases. Trimming removed 2 bases from V and 1 base from J; junction bases left unmatched: 8. The CDR3 runs 17 residues. Germline V gene sequence: CDR1 LNHNV, CDR2 YYDKDF (reference sequence). The CDR3 coding sequence is TGTGCCACCAGCAGACGACCGATGACTAGCGGCACAGATACGCAGTATTTT. This gives the protein CATSRRPMTSGTDTQYF.

The chain is built from TRBV5-6 and TRBJ1-1; TRBD1 matches 9 bases. CDR1 is SGHDT and CDR2 is YYEEEE in the germline V gene. The V gene end was trimmed by 4 bases and the J gene end by 4 bases; junction bases not matched to a gene: 8. This CDR3 is 15 amino acids long. In DNA, the CDR3 is TGTGCCAGCAGCCCCCGATGGGACAGGGCCACTGAAGCTTTCTTT. Protein sequence: CASSPRWDRATEAFF.